This T cell receptor beta chain originates from a study of blood T cell repertoires in COVID-19. Overall study context: From the United States, Italy and Spain came samples of acute and convalescent COVID-19. T cells, B-cell-depleted T cells, or PBMCs provided the cDNA or gDNA that served as material.

With 4 bases removed from V and 1 base from J, the gap between germline ends came to 8 bases. The germline V gene encodes CDR1 SGHRS and CDR2 YFSETQ. The CDR3 is 14 amino acids. In the study's own analysis: Estimated nucleated cell counts came from reference gene primer amplification. The data were produced by immunoSEQ multiplex PCR, yet TCRdb's version contains in-frame clones alone and is incomplete. From that table come the V and J calls and clone size; the DNA was used to work out D and trimming. The sample lists about 190,000 clones; roughly nine tenths were seen once. The origin of this receptor is a man aged 35-49 years with acute or convalescent COVID-19. The V call is TRBV5-1, the J call TRBJ2-2; no clear D. Input material: peripheral blood. The CDR3 here is CASSLPRNTGELFF. The DNA of the CDR3 is TGCGCCAGCAGCCTCCCCCGGAACACCGGGGAGCTGTTTTTT. Based on the CDR3 plus reference TRBV5-1 and TRBJ2-2, the full variable domain is KAGVTQTPRYLIKTRGQQVTLSCSPISGHRSVSWYQQTPGQGLQFLFEYFSETQRNKGNFPGRFSGRQFSNSRSEMNVSTLELGDSALYLCASSLPRNTGELFFGEGSRLTVL.